The T cell receptor (beta chain) described here comes from a study of control samples from healthy donors and cancer patients. The protocol was immunoSEQ multiplex PCR, while the TCRdb copy is restricted to in-frame clones and leaves out a portion. Among fewer than 200,000 clones listed, over 85% were seen once. This clone has more than one count but fewer than ten. Germline values: CDR1 LNHDA, CDR2 SQIVND (reference sequence). There are 18 residues in the CDR3. V lost 2 bases, J lost 2 bases, and 5 bases stayed unmatched. The source is an older woman in good health. Sequencing was performed on blood. The chain has TRBV19 and TRBJ2-3; 15 bases fit TRBD2. The CDR3, as DNA: TGTGCCAGTAGTATAACAGGACTAGCGGGGGGGCACACAGATACGCAGTATTTT. It translates to CASSITGLAGGHTDTQYF.